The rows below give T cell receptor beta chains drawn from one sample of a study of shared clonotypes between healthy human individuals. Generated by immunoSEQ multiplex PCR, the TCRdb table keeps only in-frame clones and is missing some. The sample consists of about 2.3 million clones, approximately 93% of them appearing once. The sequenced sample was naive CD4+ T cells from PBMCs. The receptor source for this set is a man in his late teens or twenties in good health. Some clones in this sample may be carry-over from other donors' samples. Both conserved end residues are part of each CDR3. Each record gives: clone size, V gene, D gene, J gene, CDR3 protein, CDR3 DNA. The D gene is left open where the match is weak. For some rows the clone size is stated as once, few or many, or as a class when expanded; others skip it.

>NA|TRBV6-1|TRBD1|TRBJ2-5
CASREGINRGLQETQYF
TGTGCCAGCAGGGAAGGGATTAACAGGGGCTTACAAGAGACCCAGTACTTC
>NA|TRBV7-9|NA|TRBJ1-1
CASSFISGVTFF
TGTGCCAGCAGCTTCATCAGCGGTGTTACTTTCTTT
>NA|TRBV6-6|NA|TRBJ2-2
CASSYSRQTGELFF
TGTGCCAGCAGTTATTCCCGGCAGACCGGGGAGCTGTTTTTT
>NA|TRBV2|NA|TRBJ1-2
CASSEVIGRSGGYTF
TGTGCCAGCAGTGAAGTAATAGGCCGATCAGGGGGCTACACCTTC
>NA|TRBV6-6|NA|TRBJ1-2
CASSFRQGGGYGYTF
TGTGCCAGCAGTTTCCGCCAGGGCGGGGGCTATGGCTACACCTTC
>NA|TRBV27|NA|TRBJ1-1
CASSRRDWTGGAFF
TGTGCCAGCAGTAGGCGCGACTGGACCGGCGGAGCTTTCTTT
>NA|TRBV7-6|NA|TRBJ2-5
CASSLGDRRTETQYF
TGTGCCAGCAGCTTAGGGGACCGAAGGACGGAGACCCAGTACTTC
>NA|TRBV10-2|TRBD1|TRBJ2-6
CAGIPDRNSGANVLTF
TGCGCCGGCATCCCGGACAGGAACTCTGGGGCCAACGTCCTGACTTTC
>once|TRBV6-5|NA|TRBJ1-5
CASSYRMGVQPQHF
TGTGCCAGCAGTTACCGGATGGGAGTCCAGCCCCAGCATTTT
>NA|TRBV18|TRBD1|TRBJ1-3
CASSPATGVKADF
TGTGCCAGCTCACCAGCGACAGGGGTTAAGGCTGATTTT
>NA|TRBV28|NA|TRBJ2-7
CASSSLLSEQYF
TGTGCCAGCAGTTCCCTACTAAGCGAGCAGTACTTC
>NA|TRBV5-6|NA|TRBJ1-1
CASSLGWAGEWTEAFF
TGTGCCAGCAGCTTGGGGTGGGCGGGGGAGTGGACTGAAGCTTTCTTT
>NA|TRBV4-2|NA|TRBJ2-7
CASSQSHYPAYEQYF
TGTGCCAGCAGCCAATCCCACTACCCCGCCTACGAGCAGTACTTC
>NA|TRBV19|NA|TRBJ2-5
CASRANGGHGETQYF
TGTGCCAGTAGAGCGAACGGGGGGCACGGGGAGACCCAGTACTTC
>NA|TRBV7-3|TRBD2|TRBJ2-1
CASREGTSGMPFF
TGTGCCAGCAGGGAAGGGACTAGCGGGATGCCGTTCTTC
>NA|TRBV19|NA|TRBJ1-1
CASSNGRRVLNTEAFF
TGTGCCAGTAGTAATGGCAGACGGGTATTGAACACTGAAGCTTTCTTT
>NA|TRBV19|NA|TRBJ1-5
CASSIWAGANQPQHF
TGTGCCAGTAGTATATGGGCAGGGGCAAATCAGCCCCAGCATTTT
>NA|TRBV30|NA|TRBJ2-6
CAPGDLAVSGANVLTF
TGTGCCCCAGGGGATCTTGCTGTCTCTGGGGCCAACGTCCTGACTTTC
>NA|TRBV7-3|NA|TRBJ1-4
CASSLTGGAAEKLFF
TGTGCCAGCAGCTTAACGGGGGGCGCGGCTGAAAAACTGTTTTTT
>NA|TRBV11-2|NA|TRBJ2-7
CASSLLSPGLTNYEQYF
TGTGCCAGCAGTTTGTTGTCCCCGGGACTTACTAACTACGAGCAGTACTTC
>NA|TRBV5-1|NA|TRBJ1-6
CASSLGVTNSPLHF
TGCGCCAGCAGCTTGGGCGTAACCAATTCACCCCTCCACTTT
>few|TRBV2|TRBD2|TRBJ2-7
CASRLAGDEQYF
TGTGCCAGCCGACTAGCGGGGGACGAGCAGTACTTC
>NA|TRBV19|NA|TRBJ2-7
CASSIRASVNEQYF
TGTGCCAGTAGTATAAGGGCTAGCGTCAACGAGCAGTACTTC
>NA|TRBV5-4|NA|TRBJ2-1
CASSIPGRHNEQFF
TGTGCCAGCAGCATTCCGGGACGGCACAATGAGCAGTTCTTC
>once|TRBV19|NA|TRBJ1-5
CASSIIGALGNQPQHF
TGTGCCAGTAGTATCATAGGGGCCCTGGGCAATCAGCCCCAGCATTTT
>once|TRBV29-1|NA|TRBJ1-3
CSGRAGDGNTIYF
TGCAGCGGGAGGGCGGGGGACGGAAACACCATATATTTT
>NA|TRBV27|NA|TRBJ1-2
CASSPTTPGGLTSYGYTF
TGTGCCAGCAGTCCAACCACCCCCGGGGGGCTCACCTCCTATGGCTACACCTTC
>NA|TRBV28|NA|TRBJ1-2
CASTVRFRGTANYGYTF
TGTGCCAGCACCGTTCGCTTTCGGGGTACAGCGAACTATGGCTACACCTTC
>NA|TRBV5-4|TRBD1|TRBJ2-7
CASSLPGRQGAYEQYF
TGTGCCAGCAGCTTGCCAGGGCGACAGGGGGCTTACGAGCAGTACTTC
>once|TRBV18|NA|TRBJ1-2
CASSLNQLTGLQMPNYGYTF
TGTGCCAGCTCACTCAATCAACTCACAGGGCTCCAAATGCCTAACTATGGCTACACCTTC
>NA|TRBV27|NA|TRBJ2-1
CASSPRGEAYPNEQFF
TGTGCCAGCAGTCCCAGGGGGGAGGCCTACCCCAATGAGCAGTTCTTC
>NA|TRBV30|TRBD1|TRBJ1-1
CAWSPRGVAEAFF
TGTGCCTGGAGCCCCAGGGGGGTCGCTGAAGCTTTCTTT
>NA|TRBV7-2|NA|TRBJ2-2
CASSLAGRKSPGELFF
TGTGCCAGCAGCTTAGCGGGCCGTAAAAGCCCCGGGGAGCTGTTTTTT
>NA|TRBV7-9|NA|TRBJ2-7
CASSLGGIYEQYF
TGTGCCAGCAGCTTGGGAGGTATCTACGAGCAGTACTTC
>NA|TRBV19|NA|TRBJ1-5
CASSTGGEYGNQPQHF
TGTGCCAGTAGTACTGGGGGGGAATATGGCAATCAGCCCCAGCATTTT
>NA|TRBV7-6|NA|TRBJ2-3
CASSLGQALLSDTQYF
TGTGCCAGCAGCTTAGGACAGGCCCTGTTGTCAGATACGCAGTATTTT
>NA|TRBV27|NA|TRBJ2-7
CASSLKQGIYEQYF
TGTGCCAGCAGTTTAAAGCAGGGAATTTACGAGCAGTACTTC
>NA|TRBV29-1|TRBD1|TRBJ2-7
CSVVRDRVTREQYF
TGCAGCGTAGTCCGGGACAGGGTCACGCGGGAGCAGTACTTC
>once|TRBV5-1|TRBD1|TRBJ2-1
CASSVDRAKEQFF
TGCGCCAGCAGTGTGGACAGGGCAAAAGAGCAGTTCTTC
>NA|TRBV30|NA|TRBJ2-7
CAWVPQGVRYEQYF
TGTGCCTGGGTGCCCCAGGGTGTAAGATACGAGCAGTACTTC
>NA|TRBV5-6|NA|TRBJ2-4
CASSFQGRRGDIQYF
TGTGCCAGCAGCTTTCAGGGCCGACGAGGGGACATTCAGTACTTC
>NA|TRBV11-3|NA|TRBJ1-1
CASSLRGDTEAFF
TGTGCCAGCAGCTTGAGGGGGGACACTGAAGCTTTCTTT
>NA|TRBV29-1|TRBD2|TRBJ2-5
CSVAISGRGETQYF
TGCAGCGTCGCCATAAGCGGGAGGGGGGAGACCCAGTACTTC
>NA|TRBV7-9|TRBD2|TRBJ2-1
CASSSRLAGGGEQFF
TGTGCCAGCAGCTCGAGACTAGCGGGAGGAGGGGAGCAGTTCTTC